This TCR beta chain was identified during a study of a mutant IDH1 vaccine in newly diagnosed glioma. Noted time point: week 5, during vaccination. Each dose delivered 300 ug of mutant IDH1 20-mer peptide subcutaneously with imiquimod. Some clones are missing from TCRdb's copy, which holds only in-frame ones; the method was immunoSEQ multiplex PCR. The sample holds about 36,000 clones, 81% seen once. The CDR3 length is 15 residues. Trimming cost V 5 bases and J 5 bases; bases outside gene matches: 10. The germline V gene has CDR1 SGHAT and CDR2 FQNNGV. Concerning this clone: Its antigen is unknown.

The chain is built from TRBV11-2 and TRBJ1-1, with 8 bases identical to TRBD1. The receptor comes from a man in his fifties with glioma. The sample was PBMCs, taken from a glioma patient whose treatment included an IDH1 peptide vaccine. CDR3 protein: CASSTRTGFGTEAFF. The DNA for the CDR3 is TGTGCCAGCAGCACTCGGACAGGGTTCGGGACTGAAGCTTTCTTT.